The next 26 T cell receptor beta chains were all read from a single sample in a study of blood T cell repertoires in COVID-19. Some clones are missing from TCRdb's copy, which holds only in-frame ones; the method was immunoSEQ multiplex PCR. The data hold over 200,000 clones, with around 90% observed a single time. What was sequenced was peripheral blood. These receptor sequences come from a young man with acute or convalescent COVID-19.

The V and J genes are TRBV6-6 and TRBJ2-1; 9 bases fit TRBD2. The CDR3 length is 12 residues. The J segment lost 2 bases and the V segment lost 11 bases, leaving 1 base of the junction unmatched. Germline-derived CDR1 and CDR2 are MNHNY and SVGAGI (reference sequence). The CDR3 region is CAAGGAYNEQFF. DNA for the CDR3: TGTGCCGCGGGGGGGGCCTACAATGAGCAGTTCTTC.

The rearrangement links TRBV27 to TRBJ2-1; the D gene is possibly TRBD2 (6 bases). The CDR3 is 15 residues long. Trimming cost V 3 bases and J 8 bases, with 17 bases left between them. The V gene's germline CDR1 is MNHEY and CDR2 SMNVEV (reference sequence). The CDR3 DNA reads TGTGCCAGCAGTTTCACGGGGCTACCGGGGGATGAGCAGTTCTTC. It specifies CASSFTGLPGDEQFF.

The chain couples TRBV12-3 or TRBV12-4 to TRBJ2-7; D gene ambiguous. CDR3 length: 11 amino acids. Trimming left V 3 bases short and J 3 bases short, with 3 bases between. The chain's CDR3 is CASSFYYEQYF. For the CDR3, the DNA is TGTGCCAGCAGTTTTTACTACGAGCAGTACTTC.

This CDR3 is CASSSPRLTVFRGTEAFF. CDR3 DNA sequence: TGTGCCAGCAGCTCGCCCCGACTAACTGTCTTTCGAGGGACTGAAGCTTTCTTT. J is TRBJ1-1 and V is TRBV7-9; D is unclear. The CDR3 extends over 18 amino acids. Trimming pared 4 bases from V and 5 bases from J, leaving 26 bases between. Germline V gene data show CDR1 as SEHNR and CDR2 as FQNEAQ (reference sequence).

Here the CDR3 DNA reads TGCGCCAGTTCCGGGACACAGTACAATGAGCAGTTCTTC. It codes for CASSGTQYNEQFF. The chain employs TRBV5-1 and TRBJ2-1, with D tentatively TRBD1 (6 bases). The CDR3 sequence is 13 residues long. Germline CDR1 SGHRS, CDR2 YFSETQ. Trimming cost V 8 bases and J 4 bases, with 13 bases left between them.

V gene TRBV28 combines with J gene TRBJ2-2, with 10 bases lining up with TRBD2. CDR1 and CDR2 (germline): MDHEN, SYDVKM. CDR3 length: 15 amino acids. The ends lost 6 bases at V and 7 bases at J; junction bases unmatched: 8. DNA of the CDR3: TGTGCCAGCAGCCGTCCCAGCGGGGGGGGCGGGGAGCTGTTTTTT. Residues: CASSRPSGGGGELFF.

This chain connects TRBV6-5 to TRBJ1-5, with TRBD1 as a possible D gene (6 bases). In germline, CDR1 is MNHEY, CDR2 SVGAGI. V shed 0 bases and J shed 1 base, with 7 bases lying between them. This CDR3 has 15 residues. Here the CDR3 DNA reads TGTGCCAGCAGTTACTCTCAGGGGAGCAATCAGCCCCAGCATTTT. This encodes CASSYSQGSNQPQHF.

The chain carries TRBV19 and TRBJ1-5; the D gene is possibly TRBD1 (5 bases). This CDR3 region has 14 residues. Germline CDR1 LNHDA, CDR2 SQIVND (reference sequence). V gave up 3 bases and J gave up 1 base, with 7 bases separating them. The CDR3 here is CASSMSGSNQPQHF. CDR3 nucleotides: TGTGCCAGTAGTATGTCAGGGAGCAATCAGCCCCAGCATTTT.

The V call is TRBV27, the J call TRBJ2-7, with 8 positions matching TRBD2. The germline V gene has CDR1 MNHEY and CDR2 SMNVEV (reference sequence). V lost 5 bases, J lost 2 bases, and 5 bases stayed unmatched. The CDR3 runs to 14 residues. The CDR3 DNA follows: TGTGCCAGCAGTCCTAGCGGGCTTCCCTACGAGCAGTACTTC. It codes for CASSPSGLPYEQYF.

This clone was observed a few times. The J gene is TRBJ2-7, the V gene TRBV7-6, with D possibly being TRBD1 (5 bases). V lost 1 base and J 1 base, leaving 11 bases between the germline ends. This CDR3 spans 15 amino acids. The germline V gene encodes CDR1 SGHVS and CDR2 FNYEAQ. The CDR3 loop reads CASSLESGSSYEQYF. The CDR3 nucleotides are TGTGCCAGCAGCTTAGAGTCAGGGTCGTCCTACGAGCAGTACTTC.

CDR3 nucleotide sequence: TGTGCCAGCTCACCGGGGGGACAACTGGATGAGCAGTTCTTC. Translation: CASSPGGQLDEQFF. The V and J genes are TRBV6-5 and TRBJ2-1; a possible D gene is TRBD2 (7 bases). Germline CDR1 and CDR2: MNHEY and SVGAGI. Trimming shortened V by 8 bases and J by 8 bases, and 19 bases separated the two germline ends. This CDR3 has 14 residues.

This CDR3 reads CASNSRSNQPQHF. CDR3 nucleotide sequence: TGTGCCAGCAACTCCAGGAGCAATCAGCCCCAGCATTTT. The chain uses TRBV6-5 and TRBJ1-5; D not certain. Germline V lookup: CDR1 MNHEY, CDR2 SVGAGI. This CDR3 contains 13 residues. The V gene lost 7 bases and the J gene lost 1 base, with 8 bases spanning the gap.

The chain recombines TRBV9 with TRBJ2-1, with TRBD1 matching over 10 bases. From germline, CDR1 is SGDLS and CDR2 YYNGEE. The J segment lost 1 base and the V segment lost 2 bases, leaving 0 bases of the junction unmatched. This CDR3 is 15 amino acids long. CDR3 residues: CASSVGQGSYNEQFF. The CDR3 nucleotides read TGTGCCAGCAGCGTGGGACAGGGGTCCTACAATGAGCAGTTCTTC.

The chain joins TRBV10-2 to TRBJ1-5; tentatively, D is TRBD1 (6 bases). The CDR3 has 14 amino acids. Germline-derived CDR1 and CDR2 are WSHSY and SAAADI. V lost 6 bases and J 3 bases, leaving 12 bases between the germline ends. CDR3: CASSIQGYNQPQHF. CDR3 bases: TGCGCCAGCAGCATACAGGGATACAATCAGCCCCAGCATTTT.

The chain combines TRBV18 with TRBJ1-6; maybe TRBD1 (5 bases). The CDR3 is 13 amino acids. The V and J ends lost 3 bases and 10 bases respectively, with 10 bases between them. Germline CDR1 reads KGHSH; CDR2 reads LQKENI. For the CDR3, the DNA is TGTGCCAGCTCACCCCAGGGTGACTCACCCCTCCACTTT. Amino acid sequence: CASSPQGDSPLHF.

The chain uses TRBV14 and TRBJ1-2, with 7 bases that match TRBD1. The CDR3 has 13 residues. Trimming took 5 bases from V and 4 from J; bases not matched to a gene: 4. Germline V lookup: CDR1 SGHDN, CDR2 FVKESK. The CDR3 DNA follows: TGTGCCAGCAGCTACCGGACAGGCTATGGCTACACCTTC. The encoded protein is CASSYRTGYGYTF. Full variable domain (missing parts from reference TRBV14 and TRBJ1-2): EAGVTQFPSHSVIEKGQTVTLRCDPISGHDNLYWYRRVMGKEIKFLLHFVKESKQDESGMPNNRFLAERTGGTYSTLKVQPAELEDSGVYFCASSYRTGYGYTFGSGTRLTVV.

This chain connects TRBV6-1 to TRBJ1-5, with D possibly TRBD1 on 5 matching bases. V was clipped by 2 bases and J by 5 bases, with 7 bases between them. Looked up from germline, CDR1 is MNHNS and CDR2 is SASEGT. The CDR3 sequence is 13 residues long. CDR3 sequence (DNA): TGTGCCAGCAGTGAACAGGGCTATCAGCCCCAGCATTTT. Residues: CASSEQGYQPQHF.

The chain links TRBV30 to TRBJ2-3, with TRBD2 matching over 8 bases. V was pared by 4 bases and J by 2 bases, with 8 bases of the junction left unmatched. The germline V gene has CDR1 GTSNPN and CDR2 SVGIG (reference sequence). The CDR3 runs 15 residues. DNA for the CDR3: TGTGCCTGGAAGATACGGGAGGGGAACACAGATACGCAGTATTTT. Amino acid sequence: CAWKIREGNTDTQYF.

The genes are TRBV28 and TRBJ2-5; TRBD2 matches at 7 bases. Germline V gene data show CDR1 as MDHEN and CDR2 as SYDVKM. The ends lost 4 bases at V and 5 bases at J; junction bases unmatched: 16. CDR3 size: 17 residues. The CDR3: CASSSPIGGGQEETQYF. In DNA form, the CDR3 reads TGTGCCAGCAGTTCTCCCATCGGGGGAGGGCAAGAGGAGACCCAGTACTTC.

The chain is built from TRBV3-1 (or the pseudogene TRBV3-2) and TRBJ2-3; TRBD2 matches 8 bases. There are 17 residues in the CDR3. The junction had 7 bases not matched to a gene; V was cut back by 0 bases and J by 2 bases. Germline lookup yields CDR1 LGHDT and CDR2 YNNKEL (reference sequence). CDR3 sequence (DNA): TGTGCCAGCAGCCAAGATTGGAGCGGGAGTTACACAGATACGCAGTATTTT. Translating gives CASSQDWSGSYTDTQYF.

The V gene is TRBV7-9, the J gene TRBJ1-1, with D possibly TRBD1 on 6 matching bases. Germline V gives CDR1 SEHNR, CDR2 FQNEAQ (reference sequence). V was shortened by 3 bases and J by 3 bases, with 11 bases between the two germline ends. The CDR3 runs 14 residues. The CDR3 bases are TGTGCCAGCAGCTTCGGGCAGGGGTACACTGAAGCTTTCTTT. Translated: CASSFGQGYTEAFF.

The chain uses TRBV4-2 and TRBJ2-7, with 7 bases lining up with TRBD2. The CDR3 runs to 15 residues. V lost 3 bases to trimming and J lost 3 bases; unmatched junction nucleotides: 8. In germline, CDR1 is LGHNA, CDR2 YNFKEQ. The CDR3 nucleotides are TGTGCCAGCAGCCAGGGGGGGGTAGAAATCTACGAGCAGTACTTC. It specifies CASSQGGVEIYEQYF.

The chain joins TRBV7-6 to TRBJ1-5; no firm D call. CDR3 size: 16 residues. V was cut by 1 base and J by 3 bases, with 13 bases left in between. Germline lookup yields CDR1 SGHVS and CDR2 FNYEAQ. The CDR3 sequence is CASSLEERTFNQPQHF. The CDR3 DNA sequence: TGTGCCAGCAGCTTAGAGGAGCGTACCTTCAATCAGCCCCAGCATTTT.

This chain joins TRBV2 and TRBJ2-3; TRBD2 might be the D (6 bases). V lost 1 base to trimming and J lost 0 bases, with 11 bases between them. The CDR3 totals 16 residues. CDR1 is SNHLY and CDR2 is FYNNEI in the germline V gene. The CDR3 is CASSEEGGGSTDTQYF. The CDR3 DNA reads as TGTGCCAGCAGTGAAGAGGGAGGTGGGAGCACAGATACGCAGTATTTT.

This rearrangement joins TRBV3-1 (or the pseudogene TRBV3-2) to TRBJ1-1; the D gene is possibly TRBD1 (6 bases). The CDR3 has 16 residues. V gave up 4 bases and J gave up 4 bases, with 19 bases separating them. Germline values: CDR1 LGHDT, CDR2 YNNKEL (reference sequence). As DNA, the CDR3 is TGTGCCAGCAGCCGGGGGCGAGGTGAGGTTGGCACTGAAGCTTTCTTT. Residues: CASSRGRGEVGTEAFF.

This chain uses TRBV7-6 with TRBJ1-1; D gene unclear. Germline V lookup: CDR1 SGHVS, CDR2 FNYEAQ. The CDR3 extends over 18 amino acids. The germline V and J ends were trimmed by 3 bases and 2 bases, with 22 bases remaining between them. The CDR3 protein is CASSFQAGTRRGNTEAFF. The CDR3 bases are TGTGCCAGCAGCTTCCAGGCGGGTACCAGACGGGGAAACACTGAAGCTTTCTTT.